This TCR beta chain was identified during a study of T cells of healthy individuals (dated by TCRdb to 2016 to 2018). This clonotype was picked up many times. The antigen it binds to is not known. Within one base of it there is no much larger clone, and no base qualities were kept. V sheds 7 bases and J sheds 7 bases, leaving 17 bases between their ends. Counted from cysteine to phenylalanine, this CDR3 has 14 amino acids. The DNA shown is the 42-base CDR3, in frame from base 1. From the germline V gene, CDR1 is MNHEY and CDR2 is SVGAGI. Preparation of the library involved 5' RACE. TCRdb records Illumina MiSeq as the sequencer. TCRdb reran the public reads through fastp at Q25 and MiXCR, keeping productive beta chains. Rows with a matching CDR3 protein are joined into one entry that keeps the most common DNA and genes. The sample yields 75,000 to 95,000 distinct CDR3 sequences; approximately 4.8% were counted once. Of the sample, about 7.5% falls within the top ten clones.

This sequence uses TRBV6-5 and TRBJ2-1; a weak D assignment points to TRBD2 (6 bases agree). This receptor was identified in a female donor in good health. The CDR3 reads as follows: CASKEGLVGNEQFF. The nucleotide sequence reads as follows: TGTGCCAGCAAGGAGGGATTGGTTGGGAATGAGCAGTTCTTC.